This T cell receptor (beta chain) was sequenced in a study of T cell changes during pregnancy in multiple sclerosis. V shed 1 base and J shed 3 bases, with 10 bases lying between them. Germline-derived CDR1 and CDR2 are MNHEY and SMNVEV (reference sequence). The CDR3 has 14 residues. Sequencing was performed with immunoSEQ multiplex PCR; in TCRdb, only in-frame clones are kept and a portion is missing. The table includes tens of thousands of clones, 96% detected once. The V call is TRBV27, the J call TRBJ2-7; possibly TRBD2 for D (5 bases). The sequencing used CD8+ T cells from peripheral blood mononuclear cells, collected after pregnancy. The sequence was collected from a female donor with multiple sclerosis, enrolled in a pregnancy study. The DNA of the CDR3 is TGTGCCAGCAGTTTATTTCCGGGAATCTACGAGCAGTACTTC. Protein sequence: CASSLFPGIYEQYF.